These 21 T cell receptor beta chains share one sample of origin, sequenced in a study of blood T cell repertoires in COVID-19. The data were produced by immunoSEQ multiplex PCR, yet TCRdb's version contains in-frame clones alone and is incomplete. The data contain 130,000 or so clones, about four fifths of them singletons. The sequencing input was PBMCs or T cells enriched from blood (not recorded which). These receptors came from a woman in her forties or fifties with acute COVID-19.

The V and J genes are TRBV29-1 and TRBJ1-2; TRBD1 matches at 8 bases. The CDR3 is 14 residues long. Germline V gene sequence: CDR1 SQVTM, CDR2 ANQGSEA. Germline trimming cut 4 bases from V and 7 bases from J; bases unmatched to any gene: 11. CDR3 residues: CSVVIARGRSGYTF. The CDR3 DNA reads as TGCAGCGTTGTAATAGCCAGGGGGCGAAGTGGCTACACCTTC. Combining the CDR3 with reference TRBV29-1 and TRBJ1-2 gives the whole variable domain SAVISQKPSRDICQRGTSLTIQCQVDSQVTMMFWYRQQPGQSLTLIATANQGSEATYESGFVIDKFPISRPNLTFSTLTVSNMSPEDSSIYLCSVVIARGRSGYTFGSGTRLTVV.

In its sample, this clone was seen a few times. The V and J genes are TRBV2 and TRBJ2-1; possible D gene TRBD2, 6 bases. Trimming removed 8 bases from V and 0 bases from J, with 14 bases in between. Germline CDR1 SNHLY, CDR2 FYNNEI. The CDR3 loop spans 15 amino acids. The chain's CDR3 is CASCAETSSYNEQFF. CDR3 nucleotides: TGTGCCAGCTGCGCGGAGACTAGCTCCTACAATGAGCAGTTCTTC.

V and J are TRBV2 and TRBJ1-5, with D unclear. The CDR3 runs to 12 residues. The V gene lost 10 bases and the J gene lost 6 bases, with 13 bases spanning the gap. Germline V lookup: CDR1 SNHLY, CDR2 FYNNEI. The CDR3 nucleotides read TGTGCCACCTCGGATGGGCTTCAGCCCCAGCATTTT. Encoded protein: CATSDGLQPQHF.

The gene calls are TRBV2 and TRBJ2-6; D gene uncertain. V lost 7 bases, J lost 1 base, and 14 bases lay in between. From germline, CDR1 is SNHLY and CDR2 FYNNEI. CDR3 size: 16 residues. The DNA of the CDR3 is TGTGCCAGCATCCTGAGCCTAGTATCTGGGGCCAACGTCCTGACTTTC. Its protein product is CASILSLVSGANVLTF. The full variable domain, in which reference TRBV2 and TRBJ2-6 provide the parts outside the CDR3, is EPEVTQTPSHQVTQMGQEVILRCVPISNHLYFYWYRQILGQKVEFLVSFYNNEISEKSEIFDDQFSVERPDGSNFTLKIRSTKLEDSAMYFCASILSLVSGANVLTFGAGSRLTVL.

The CDR3 loop reads CASSRGQSQGSPLHF. The CDR3 DNA reads as TGTGCCAGCAGCCGCGGACAGTCCCAGGGTTCACCCCTCCACTTT. This chain connects TRBV3-1 (or the pseudogene TRBV3-2) to TRBJ1-6, with D tentatively TRBD1 (6 bases). The CDR3 is made up of 15 amino acids. In germline, CDR1 is LGHDT, CDR2 YNNKEL (reference sequence). The V and J ends lost 4 bases and 9 bases respectively, with 16 bases between them.

DNA of the CDR3: TGCGCCAGCAGCTTGACAGCCTTTGGAAACACCATATATTTT. This codes for CASSLTAFGNTIYF. The chain is built from TRBV5-1 and TRBJ1-3; no firm D call. Per the germline V gene, CDR1 is SGHRS and CDR2 is YFSETQ. The CDR3 extends over 14 amino acids. Trimming removed 1 base from V and 3 bases from J, with 8 bases in between.

The chain joins TRBV6-2 or TRBV6-3 to TRBJ2-2; 9 nucleotides align to TRBD2. The J segment lost 0 bases and the V segment lost 4 bases, leaving 18 bases of the junction unmatched. CDR1 is MNHEY and CDR2 is SVGEGT in the germline V gene. This CDR3 comprises 21 residues. CDR3 DNA: TGTGCCAGCAGTTCGCGGGCGGGACGGACGGGACTAGCTGCGAACACCGGGGAGCTGTTTTTT. It yields the protein CASSSRAGRTGLAANTGELFF.

This chain connects TRBV2 to TRBJ2-1, with D hard to call. Germline CDR1 SNHLY, CDR2 FYNNEI. Trimming pared 4 bases from V and 4 bases from J, leaving 14 bases between. This CDR3 is 15 amino acids long. CDR3 sequence (DNA): TGTGCCAGCAGTGCCCCAGTAATGCGGTACAATGAGCAGTTCTTC. This gives the protein CASSAPVMRYNEQFF. Looking up the rest from reference TRBV2 and TRBJ2-1 gives the full variable domain: EPEVTQTPSHQVTQMGQEVILRCVPISNHLYFYWYRQILGQKVEFLVSFYNNEISEKSEIFDDQFSVERPDGSNFTLKIRSTKLEDSAMYFCASSAPVMRYNEQFFGPGTRLTVL.

The J gene is TRBJ2-1, the V gene TRBV9; 15 bases match TRBD2. V was pared by 0 bases and J by 0 bases, with 4 bases of the junction left unmatched. The length of the CDR3 is 19 residues. CDR1 and CDR2 (germline): SGDLS, YYNGEE. The CDR3 spells CASSVAGLAGGPSYNEQFF. DNA for the CDR3: TGTGCCAGCAGCGTAGCAGGACTAGCGGGAGGGCCCTCCTACAATGAGCAGTTCTTC.

This clone was picked up one time. The rearrangement links TRBV19 to TRBJ2-7; D unclear. CDR1 and CDR2 from the germline V gene are LNHDA and SQIVND (reference sequence). V lost 3 bases, J lost 0 bases, and 12 bases lay in between. This CDR3 spans 15 amino acids. Here the CDR3 DNA reads TGTGCCAGTAGTATGAGCATCTCCTCCTCCTACGAGCAGTACTTC. Its protein is CASSMSISSSYEQYF.

J is TRBJ2-7 and V is TRBV6-5, with 8 nucleotides matching TRBD2. The CDR3 length is 15 residues. The germline CDR1 and CDR2 sequences are MNHEY and SVGAGI. Germline trimming cut 4 bases from V and 4 bases from J; bases unmatched to any gene: 9. CDR3 nucleotides: TGTGCCAGCAGTTCCCCCGGGAGGGGGGAATACGAGCAGTACTTC. Encoded protein: CASSSPGRGEYEQYF.

The chain employs TRBV29-1 and TRBJ2-5, with TRBD1 matching over 8 bases. The CDR3 runs 12 residues. Trimming at V came to 6 bases and at J to 3 bases, leaving 3 bases not matched to a gene. Germline assignment: CDR1 SQVTM and CDR2 ANQGSEA. The CDR3 coding sequence is TGCAGCGTCGAGGACAGGGAAGAGACCCAGTACTTC. It codes for CSVEDREETQYF.

In nucleotides, the CDR3 is TGTGCCAGCAGCTTACTGGGAGCCAGCAACGGAGGGCAGGGCTACACCTTC. Translated: CASSLLGASNGGQGYTF. The rearrangement joins TRBV7-9 to TRBJ1-2; no clear D gene. V was clipped by 2 bases and J by 8 bases, with 24 bases between them. The germline CDR1 and CDR2 sequences are SEHNR and FQNEAQ (reference sequence). This CDR3 is built from 17 residues. Complete variable domain (other parts from reference TRBV7-9 and TRBJ1-2): DTGVSQNPRHKITKRGQNVTFRCDPISEHNRLYWYRQTLGQGPEFLTYFQNEAQLEKSRLLSDRFSAERPKGSFSTLEIQRTEQGDSAMYLCASSLLGASNGGQGYTFGSGTRLTVV.

The chain has TRBV14 and TRBJ2-1; a weak D match, TRBD1 (6 bases). Germline V lookup: CDR1 SGHDN, CDR2 FVKESK. Trimming left V 0 bases short and J 5 bases short, with 17 bases between. There are 17 residues in the CDR3. Written as DNA, the CDR3 is TGTGCCAGCAGCCAAGATTTCGTGGCCAGGGGCGACAATGAGCAGTTCTTC. This translates into CASSQDFVARGDNEQFF. The complete variable domain, with remaining parts taken from reference TRBV14 and TRBJ2-1, reads EAGVTQFPSHSVIEKGQTVTLRCDPISGHDNLYWYRRVMGKEIKFLLHFVKESKQDESGMPNNRFLAERTGGTYSTLKVQPAELEDSGVYFCASSQDFVARGDNEQFFGPGTRLTVL.

This clone was found a few times. The chain has TRBV5-1 and TRBJ2-2, with 10 nucleotides matching TRBD2. The V gene's germline CDR1 is SGHRS and CDR2 YFSETQ. This CDR3 contains 16 residues. Trimming cost V 4 bases and J 5 bases; bases outside gene matches: 8. The CDR3 loop is CASSEAGTSATGELFF. CDR3 sequence (DNA): TGCGCCAGCAGCGAGGCCGGGACTAGCGCAACCGGGGAGCTGTTTTTT.

This clone was seen once. The chain links TRBV21-1 to TRBJ2-7; no DNA check was done on the table's D call, TRBD2. TRBV21-1 is noted as a pseudogene. This CDR3 has 14 amino acids. CDR3 bases: TGTGCCAGCAGCTGGGGGACTAGCGGAGACGAGCAGTACTTC. Protein sequence: CASSWGTSGDEQYF.

The chain has TRBV19 and TRBJ1-5; D is uncertain. The CDR3 has 13 residues. Trimming cost V 3 bases and J 5 bases, with 8 bases left between them. Per germline, CDR1 LNHDA and CDR2 SQIVND (reference sequence). CDR3 in amino acids: CASSIAADQPQHF. The CDR3 region has the DNA TGTGCCAGTAGTATCGCGGCGGATCAGCCCCAGCATTTT.

V and J are TRBV10-3 and TRBJ1-2; D may be TRBD1 (5 bases). The CDR3 runs 15 residues. Deletions cut 5 bases from V and 4 bases from J, with 17 bases between. Germline CDR1 is ENHRY and CDR2 is SYGVKD. The CDR3 region has the DNA TGTGCCATCAGTACGGGAGGGGAAGGTATCTATGGCTACACCTTC. Amino acid sequence: CAISTGGEGIYGYTF.

CDR3 sequence (DNA): TGTGCCAGCAGTGAAGCGCGATATAGCAATCAGCCCCAGCATTTT. Protein: CASSEARYSNQPQHF. This sequence joins TRBV6-1 and TRBJ1-5; D is uncertain. CDR1 is MNHNS, CDR2 SASEGT, per germline. The CDR3 runs 15 residues. V gave up 0 bases and J gave up 0 bases, with 6 bases separating them.

The V and J genes are TRBV18 and TRBJ2-3; 7 bases agree with TRBD2. Germline trimming cut 3 bases from V and 11 bases from J; bases unmatched to any gene: 11. CDR3 size: 14 residues. Per germline, CDR1 KGHSH and CDR2 LQKENI. This CDR3 reads CASSPPGLPLGQYF. In nucleotides, the CDR3 is TGTGCCAGCTCACCGCCGGGACTACCGCTTGGGCAGTATTTT.

The chain uses TRBV2 and TRBJ2-1; 7 positions agree with TRBD1. V trimming: 3 bases; J trimming: 6 bases; junction bases outside the gene matches: 5. This CDR3 region has 14 residues. From germline, CDR1 is SNHLY and CDR2 FYNNEI. The CDR3 DNA is TGTGCCAGCAGTGATGAGACAGGGTTCAATGAGCAGTTCTTC. It encodes CASSDETGFNEQFF.